The entry that follows covers one T cell receptor beta chain sequence. Its specificity is not known. The data originate from a study of CD8 T cells in ankylosing spondylitis. Study outcomes and limitations: Ankylosing spondylitis blood appeared to carry a characteristic TCR beta motif of roughly 8 highly homologous variants.

Making use of molecular barcodes, quantitative 5'-RACE generated TCR beta libraries. Via MiXCR, TCRdb re-called the 5' RACE reads, giving one row per CDR3 protein. The sample records more than 100,000 distinct CDR3 sequences, 17% being singletons. Trimming removed 3 bases from V and 7 bases from J; junction bases left unmatched: 11. The CDR3 length is 17 residues. Germline CDR1 SGHDN, CDR2 FVKESK. The source of this sequence is a male donor with ankylosing spondylitis. Sequencing input: blood, either unsorted or a sorted T cell fraction (not recorded which). This chain joins TRBV14 and TRBJ2-1; 11 bases are shared with TRBD2. The CDR3 region has the DNA TGTGCCAGCAGCCAGGCCTTAGCGGGAGGGCCTAGGAATGAGCAGTTCTTC. Residues: CASSQALAGGPRNEQFF. Combining the CDR3 with reference TRBV14 and TRBJ2-1 gives the whole variable domain EAGVTQFPSHSVIEKGQTVTLRCDPISGHDNLYWYRRVMGKEIKFLLHFVKESKQDESGMPNNRFLAERTGGTYSTLKVQPAELEDSGVYFCASSQALAGGPRNEQFFGPGTRLTVL.